What follows are 23 T cell receptor beta chains derived from one specimen sequenced in a study of identifying expanded T cells in peripheral blood (dated by TCRdb to about 2019). Library preparation was by the immunoSEQ multiplex PCR assay. Imported from immuneACCESS, the table was reduced by TCRdb to in-frame sequences with V and J called. These copies leave out some clones; in studies compared against another copy, an unresolved V gene accounts for under half, and the cause of the remainder is not known. The sample data list 75,000 to 90,000 clones, and approximately 84% of these were observed just once. About 17% of the sample rests with the top ten. Sample: blood. The receptors derive from a person between 18 and 75 years old in good health.

This chain's CDR3 is CSATHSETQYF. CDR3 bases: TGCAGTGCCACACATTCAGAGACCCAGTACTTC. The chain links TRBV20-1 to TRBJ2-5; D is ambiguous. Per germline, CDR1 DFQATT and CDR2 SNEGSKA (reference sequence). Deletions cut 6 bases from V and 4 bases from J, with 9 bases between. The CDR3 consists of 11 residues.

The gene calls are TRBV25-1 and TRBJ2-7; D perhaps matches TRBD1 (6 bases). CDR3 length: 12 amino acids. Germline V gives CDR1 MGHDK, CDR2 SYGVNS. The ends were cut back, 6 bases at V and 2 bases at J, with 8 bases in the middle. CDR3 sequence reads: CASSRGPYEQYF. The CDR3 DNA is TGTGCCAGCAGCAGGGGCCCCTACGAGCAGTACTTC.

The rearrangement uses TRBV28 and TRBJ1-4; no reliable D call. Germline V lookup: CDR1 MDHEN, CDR2 SYDVKM. The CDR3 is 16 amino acids. V was pared by 7 bases and J by 0 bases, with 15 bases between. CDR3 nucleotides: TGTGCCAGCACCCTGCGTGGAAGGGCAACTAATGAAAAACTGTTTTTT. Encoded protein: CASTLRGRATNEKLFF.

DNA of the CDR3: TGTGCCAGCTCAAAGAATGAGGAAGAAAAACTGTTTTTT. Its translation is CASSKNEEEKLFF. V and J are TRBV18 and TRBJ1-4; no reliable D call. V gave up 5 bases and J gave up 8 bases, with 12 bases separating them. The germline V gene encodes CDR1 KGHSH and CDR2 LQKENI. This CDR3 region has 13 residues.

The chain joins TRBV7-2 to TRBJ2-5; 13 positions match TRBD2. Gene TRBJ2-7 matches the end of the DNA better, so the J call may be wrong. The germline gives CDR1 SGHTA, CDR2 FQGNSA. CDR3 length: 14 amino acids. The CDR3 DNA sequence: TGTGCCAGCAGGGTTGGACTAGCGGGAGCCGAGCAGTACTTC. As protein: CASRVGLAGAEQYF.

The V call is TRBV7-9, the J call TRBJ2-7; D unresolved. CDR1 and CDR2 (germline): SEHNR, FQNEAQ (reference sequence). The V and J ends lost 5 bases and 4 bases respectively, with 9 bases between them. The CDR3 runs 12 residues. The CDR3 nucleotides are TGTGCCAGCAGCGCCGTGGGGTACGAGCAGTACTTC. Amino acids: CASSAVGYEQYF.

The chain uses TRBV4-1 and TRBJ2-1; weak D call: TRBD2 (6 bases). This CDR3 has 19 amino acids. Per germline, CDR1 MGHRA and CDR2 YSYEKL. Trimming left V 2 bases short and J 0 bases short, with 20 bases between. CDR3 DNA: TGCGCCAGCAGCCAAATCCCCGGGGGTGGGGCAGCCTCCTACAATGAGCAGTTCTTC. It translates to CASSQIPGGGAASYNEQFF.

V usage is TRBV28 and J usage is TRBJ1-1; unclear D gene. Trimming removed 6 bases from V and 4 bases from J, with 9 bases in between. Germline V gene data show CDR1 as MDHEN and CDR2 as SYDVKM. The CDR3 covers 12 residues. CDR3 residues: CASRVSTTEAFF. The CDR3 DNA is TGTGCCAGCAGGGTCTCGACCACTGAAGCTTTCTTT.

The chain joins TRBV18 to TRBJ2-1; D possibly corresponds to TRBD2 (7 bases). From germline, CDR1 is KGHSH and CDR2 LQKENI. V was pared by 0 bases and J by 2 bases, with 17 bases between. This CDR3 has 18 residues. DNA for the CDR3: TGTGCCAGCTCACCACCGCGGCTAGCGGAGGGGGCCTACAATGAGCAGTTCTTC. This translates into CASSPPRLAEGAYNEQFF.

This clone showed up just a few times. The rearrangement uses TRBV12-5 and TRBJ2-7; no clear D gene. CDR3 length: 11 amino acids. Germline V gives CDR1 LGHNT, CDR2 FRNRAP. The V end was cut by 6 bases, the J end by 4 bases, with 7 bases between. The CDR3 region is CASGDVYEQYF. CDR3 nucleotide sequence: TGTGCTAGTGGGGACGTGTACGAGCAGTACTTC.

A few counts support this clone. The rearrangement uses TRBV28 and TRBJ2-7, with a tentative D call TRBD2 (5 bases). There are 12 residues in the CDR3. V lost 6 bases to trimming and J lost 5 bases, with 11 bases between them. Germline values: CDR1 MDHEN, CDR2 SYDVKM. The DNA for the CDR3 is TGTGCCAGCAGGGCCGGGGAGAACGAGCAGTACTTC. It encodes CASRAGENEQYF.

The V gene is TRBV10-3, the J gene TRBJ2-3; 10 bases line up with TRBD1. J gave up 4 bases and V 2 bases, and 3 bases lay outside the gene matches. Germline CDR1 ENHRY, CDR2 SYGVKD. The CDR3 runs to 15 residues. Written as DNA, the CDR3 is TGTGCCATCAGTGAGGGGGACAGGGGATCAGATACGCAGTATTTT. This sequence encodes CAISEGDRGSDTQYF.

V and J are TRBV7-2 and TRBJ2-2, with D uncertain. CDR3 length: 12 amino acids. Trimming removed 5 bases at V and 5 bases at J, with 6 bases between. Germline V lookup: CDR1 SGHTA, CDR2 FQGNSA. In DNA, the CDR3 is TGTGCCAGCAGCCAAACAACCGGGGAGCTGTTTTTT. It encodes CASSQTTGELFF.

This clone showed up just once. V usage is TRBV15 and J usage is TRBJ1-5; D gene uncertain. Germline values: CDR1 LNHNV, CDR2 YYDKDF (reference sequence). The CDR3 has 14 amino acids. V was trimmed by 0 bases and J by 12 bases, leaving 15 bases between them. The DNA for the CDR3 is TGTGCCACCAGCAGAGATCCCACCGGATTCTTCCAGCATTTT. It encodes CATSRDPTGFFQHF.

V gene TRBV25-1 combines with J gene TRBJ2-2; D unclear. Trimming cost V 10 bases and J 6 bases, with 21 bases left between them. This CDR3 spans 15 amino acids. Looked up from germline, CDR1 is MGHDK and CDR2 is SYGVNS. CDR3 sequence reads: CATKPSLGEAGELFF. CDR3 DNA: TGTGCCACAAAACCGAGCCTGGGCGAGGCCGGGGAGCTGTTTTTT.

The rearrangement links TRBV19 to TRBJ2-3, with TRBD1 as a possible D gene (6 bases). From germline, CDR1 is LNHDA and CDR2 SQIVND (reference sequence). The CDR3 is 14 residues long. The germline V and J ends were trimmed by 8 bases and 1 base, with 13 bases remaining between them. As DNA, the CDR3 is TGTGCCAGTGCTACAGGGTATGGCACAGATACGCAGTATTTT. Amino acid sequence: CASATGYGTDTQYF. Complete variable domain (other parts from reference TRBV19 and TRBJ2-3): DGGITQSPKYLFRKEGQNVTLSCEQNLNHDAMYWYRQDPGQGLRLIYYSQIVNDFQKGDIAEGYSVSREKKESFPLTVTSAQKNPTAFYLCASATGYGTDTQYFGPGTRLTVL.

J is TRBJ2-1 and V is TRBV4-3; D unresolved. With 4 bases removed from V and 3 bases from J, the gap between germline ends came to 16 bases. The CDR3 sequence is 16 residues long. Germline V gene data show CDR1 as LGHNA and CDR2 as YSLEER. CDR3 coding DNA: TGCGCCAGCAGCCGGCTCCTGGCGAAAGACTACAATGAGCAGTTCTTC. As protein: CASSRLLAKDYNEQFF.

This clone is deemed medium-sized (0.01 to 0.1%). V usage is TRBV6-5 and J usage is TRBJ2-6, with a weak D call TRBD1 (5 bases). This CDR3 is built from 14 residues. Germline V gene lookup returns CDR1 MNHEY and CDR2 SVGAGI. V was clipped by 10 bases and J by 4 bases, with 14 bases between them. CDR3 sequence: CATRPQGGANVLTF. Here the CDR3 DNA reads TGTGCCACCCGGCCCCAGGGAGGGGCCAACGTCCTGACTTTC.

V is TRBV11-2 and J is TRBJ1-4; 8 bases agree with TRBD1. There are 15 residues in the CDR3. The V segment lost 7 bases and the J segment 8 bases; nucleotides outside the gene matches: 12. In germline, CDR1 is SGHAT, CDR2 FQNNGV. The CDR3 DNA sequence: TGTGCCAGCACCGAGAATCAGGGGGCAGGGGAAAAACTGTTTTTT. It translates to CASTENQGAGEKLFF.

This clone has more than one count but fewer than ten. The chain joins TRBV5-1 to TRBJ2-3, with D tentatively TRBD2 (6 bases). Trimming stripped 4 bases from V and 2 bases from J, with 8 bases between. The CDR3 extends over 13 amino acids. Per germline, CDR1 SGHRS and CDR2 YFSETQ. For the CDR3, the DNA is TGCGCCAGCAGCAGCGGGTCCACAGATACGCAGTATTTT. Its protein is CASSSGSTDTQYF.

The chain couples TRBV7-3 to TRBJ2-5; 11 bases are shared with TRBD2. Germline V gene data show CDR1 as SGHTA and CDR2 as FQGTGA. V trimming: 5 bases; J trimming: 1 base; junction bases outside the gene matches: 3. The CDR3 is made up of 15 amino acids. The CDR3 nucleotides read TGTGCCAGCAGCAGACTAGCGGGACCCCAAGAGACCCAGTACTTC. Translating gives CASSRLAGPQETQYF.

The chain combines TRBV7-2 with TRBJ2-5; 8 bases align to TRBD2. The CDR3 has 16 residues. CDR1 and CDR2 (germline): SGHTA, FQGNSA. V shed 4 bases, J shed 5 bases, and the junction held 12 bases outside the gene matches. In DNA form, the CDR3 reads TGTGCCAGCAGCTCGCAAGCGGGAGCCGGGGAGGAGACCCAGTACTTC. Its translation is CASSSQAGAGEETQYF. Using reference TRBV7-2 and TRBJ2-5 for the parts outside the CDR3, the full variable domain is GAGVSQSPSNKVTEKGKDVELRCDPISGHTALYWYRQSLGQGLEFLIYFQGNSAPDKSGLPSDRFSAERTGGSVSTLTIQRTQQEDSAVYLCASSSQAGAGEETQYFGPGTRLLVL.

The chain recombines TRBV7-9 with TRBJ1-2, with D perhaps TRBD1 (6 bases). The CDR3 spans 14 residues. V shed 3 bases and J shed 8 bases, with 16 bases lying between them. From germline, CDR1 is SEHNR and CDR2 FQNEAQ (reference sequence). This CDR3 is CASSFFLDSTGYTF. CDR3 nucleotides: TGTGCCAGCAGCTTCTTTTTGGACAGTACCGGCTACACCTTC.